The clone carrying this TCR beta chain was seen repeatedly, ten times or more. The antigen is undetermined. The CDR3 has 16 residues. CDR1 MDHEN and CDR2 SYDVKM come from the germline V gene. The ends were cut back, 3 bases at V and 5 bases at J, with 19 bases in the middle. RNA transcripts were the template, and TCR beta CDR3 regions were amplified from them. Scientists carried out first-round RT-PCR using HTBI primers and then a second-round multiplex PCR. TCRdb itself ran the multiplex PCR reads through MiXCR, one entry per CDR3 protein. Here the sample spans 500,000 to 700,000 distinct CDR3 sequences, over 20% being singletons. These data come from a study of Graves' ophthalmopathy and Graves' hyperthyroidism. Study conclusions and caveats: Blood also contained most of the expanded thyroid clonotypes above 0.001 frequency.

The sequenced sample was peripheral blood. V and J are TRBV28 and TRBJ2-5; D gene uncertain. The clonotype comes from a young woman with stable Graves' hyperthyroidism. Some clones in this sample may be carry-over from other donors' samples. CDR3 nucleotide sequence: TGTGCCAGCAGTTTCAGACTCAAGCACCGACCGGAGACCCAGTACTTC. Translated: CASSFRLKHRPETQYF.